This note documents a single TCR beta chain sequence. A few counts support this clonotype. Its antigen remains unidentified. A junction end diverges from the germline sequence, so it may reflect a read error. The source of the sample is a study of blood T cells in healthy people across ages (dated by TCRdb to between 2015 and 2017). Looking at the study overall: In model experiments, template switching captured roughly one uniquely barcoded TCR beta cDNA molecule for every two T cells. To track age-related changes in TCR beta repertoire diversity, the study relied on deep sequencing normalized with unique cDNA molecular identifiers. The donors were divided into four age groups: young (average around 17 years), middle-aged (roughly 42), aged (roughly 60) and long-lived (82). For two donors (one aged 18 to 30 and one aged 80 or older), the study analyzed two additional independent replicas of 1 million unique cDNA reads from the same blood draw.

The donors were some 36 Caucasian individuals from Russia, aged 6 to 90 years, who were systemically healthy. Around 10 milliliters of peripheral blood were collected from each donor into EDTA-treated Vacutainer tubes. Ficoll-Paque density-gradient centrifugation was used to isolate PBMCs, with at least 7 million per sample. Total RNA, at least 5.5 micrograms per sample, was extracted from PBMCs with Trizol reagent. The percentages of naive CD45RAhigh/CD27high T cells were determined by flow cytometry on a PBMC aliquot from every donor. The CDR1 and CDR2 encoded by the germline V gene (reference sequence) are MNHEY and SMNVEV. CDR3 length: 15 amino acids, cysteine to phenylalanine. Of all the DNA, just the CDR3 is kept, 45 bases in frame from base 1. Broad study findings and their caveats: As age increased, observed TCR beta diversity per million T cells dropped in a roughly linear way, and a significant reduction was already evident by age around 41. The percentage of naive T cells measured by flow cytometry correlated strongly with observed TCR beta diversity. Because profiling used bulk unsorted PBMCs, naive and antigen-experienced compartments could not be compared conclusively. Donor CMV infection status was unknown, potentially confounding age-related changes in expanded clonotypes. Compared with the aged group, the long-lived group had more naive CD4+ T cells, fewer expanded clones and increased TCR diversity, suggesting age selection. Total diversity estimates from one million sequenced T cells were considered lower bounds and underestimates.

The protocol used for the library was 5' RACE. Sequencing instrument: Illumina HiSeq 2500. A second PCR of roughly 6 to 11 cycles was run with a J-beta primer mix and a sample-barcoded 5' primer. A unique molecular identifier was introduced onto each TCR beta cDNA molecule by a template-switch 5' adaptor carrying 12 random nucleotides. At least 2.5 million CDR3-containing paired-end reads were obtained from each sample. First-strand cDNA synthesis was performed from all RNA using the Mint cDNA synthesis kit, with priming by a TRBC-specific oligonucleotide. Following uracil-DNA glycosylase treatment, all cDNA underwent a first 18-cycle PCR with the universal primers M1SS and BC2_uni_R. The original pipeline was this. Normalization of each sample was performed by random selection of 1 million high-quality reads, each carrying a distinct molecular identifier. Reads with shared molecular identifiers were discarded instead of being binned into consensus sequences. CDR3 identification, clonotype clustering and error correction used MiTCR with a Q25 quality threshold and the strictest error-elimination algorithm. A nonparametric unseen species model using Euler transformation provided a lower-bound estimate of total TCR beta diversity. TCRdb ran its own pipeline on the public reads, namely fastp trimming at Q25 and MiXCR clone calling, and kept in-frame beta chains. Each record represents a unique CDR3 protein, reported with the most common genes and DNA among its rows. V and J calls and clone size were set by TCRdb, not the authors. The table for this sample lists roughly 560,000 distinct CDR3 sequences; about 24% of them were counted only once. Of the sample, around 10% falls within the top ten clones.

The sample was also reused in another study, on T cells of mothers and their children. As the second paper documents: Nine systemically healthy Caucasian individuals served as donors, namely three mothers together with their six children. cDNA synthesis used all of the extracted RNA, with 1.5 ug of RNA in each 15 ul reaction. In the second PCR, the M1S primer introduced both the sample barcodes and 2-4 random nucleotides. Each mother yielded over 8.5 million TCR beta CDR3 reads and each child 3 million or so reads. In both related and unrelated pairs, thymic selection shapes the output of TCR recombination in a similar way, with inherited differences having only a minor effect. Normalized repertoire overlap in related mother-child pairs was always slightly higher than in unrelated mother-child pairs, but the difference was never significant. With a sensitivity of approximately 100 clones per million clonotypes, no persistent microchimeric T cell clones were detected. Deep NGS was used in the study to compare the TCR beta repertoires of mothers and children and to look for features that separate related mother-child pairs from unrelated individuals. On average, the children were roughly 10 +/- 4 years old, while the mothers were approximately 40 +/- 4 years old. After adapters were ligated using NEBNext reagents, the libraries underwent 100+100 nt paired-end sequencing on an Illumina HiSeq 2000. To prevent cross-contamination, the mother and child libraries were prepared a month apart and were sequenced in separate runs. Between roughly 500,000 and 2,000,000 distinct TCR beta clonotypes were identified per donor. Naive TCR beta clonotypes were estimated from low-frequency clonotypes matched to each donor's FACS-determined naive share, without sorting.

This receptor was identified in a boy younger than 18 in good health. The sequenced sample consisted of blood. Recombination connected TRBV27 to TRBJ1-4, and the D gene may be TRBD1, 5 bases matching. The CDR3 reads as follows: CVSSPASGGDEKLFF. At the DNA level, the sequence is TGTGTCAGCAGTCCCGCCTCCGGGGGGGATGAAAAACTGTTTTTT.